This T cell receptor beta chain was retrieved from a study of CDR3 diversity in severe acne. This CDR3 has 16 residues. CDR1 is SNHLY, CDR2 FYNNEI, per germline. Trimming removed 3 bases from V and 1 base from J, with 10 bases in between. This clonotype was picked up a small number of times. One entry per CDR3 protein results from TCRdb running MiXCR on the PCR reads. The sample lists under 100,000 distinct CDR3 sequences; roughly half were seen once. This clonotype was sampled from a male donor in good health, serving as a control. The chain carries TRBV2 and TRBJ2-6; D unclear. Sequenced input: blood. The DNA for the CDR3 is TGTGCCAGCAGTGAGGTTTATGTGTCTGGGGCCAACGTCCTGACTTTC. Translation gives CASSEVYVSGANVLTF.